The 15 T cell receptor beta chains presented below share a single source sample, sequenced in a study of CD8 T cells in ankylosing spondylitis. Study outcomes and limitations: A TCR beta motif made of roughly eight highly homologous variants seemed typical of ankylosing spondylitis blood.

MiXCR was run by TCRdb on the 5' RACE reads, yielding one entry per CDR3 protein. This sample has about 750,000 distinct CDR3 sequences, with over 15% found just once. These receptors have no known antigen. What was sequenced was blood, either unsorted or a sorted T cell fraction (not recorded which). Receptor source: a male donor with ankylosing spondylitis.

DNA for the CDR3: TGTGCCAGCAGCCTTGGTGGACAGGGGTACAATGAGCAGTTCTTC. Its protein product is CASSLGGQGYNEQFF. The chain has TRBV12-3 or TRBV12-4 and TRBJ2-1; 9 positions agree with TRBD1. This CDR3 has 15 residues. V lost 6 bases to trimming and J lost 4 bases; unmatched junction nucleotides: 7.

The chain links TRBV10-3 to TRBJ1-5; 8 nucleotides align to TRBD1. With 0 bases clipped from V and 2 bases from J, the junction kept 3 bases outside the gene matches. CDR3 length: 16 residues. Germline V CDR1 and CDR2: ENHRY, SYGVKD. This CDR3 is CAISESDRVGNQPQHF. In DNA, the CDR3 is TGTGCCATCAGTGAGTCGGACAGGGTGGGCAATCAGCCCCAGCATTTT.

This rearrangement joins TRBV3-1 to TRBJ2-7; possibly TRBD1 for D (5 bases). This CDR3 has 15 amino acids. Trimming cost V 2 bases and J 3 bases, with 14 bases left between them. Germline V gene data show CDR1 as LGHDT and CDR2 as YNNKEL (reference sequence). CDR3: CASSQRRQGDYEQYF. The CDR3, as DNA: TGTGCCAGCAGCCAACGTCGTCAGGGCGACTACGAGCAGTACTTC.

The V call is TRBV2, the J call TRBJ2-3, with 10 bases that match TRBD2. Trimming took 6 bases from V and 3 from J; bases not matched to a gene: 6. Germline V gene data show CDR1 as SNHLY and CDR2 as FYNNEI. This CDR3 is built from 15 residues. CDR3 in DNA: TGTGCCAGCAGCCGAGGGGGACTAGCGACAGATACGCAGTATTTT. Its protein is CASSRGGLATDTQYF.

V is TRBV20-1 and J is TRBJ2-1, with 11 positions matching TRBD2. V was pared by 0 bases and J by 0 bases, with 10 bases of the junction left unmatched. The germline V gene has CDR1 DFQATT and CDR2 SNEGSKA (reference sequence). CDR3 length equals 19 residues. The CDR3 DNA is TGCAGTGCTAGAGATCTAGCGGGGGGCCCATTCGGCTCCTACAATGAGCAGTTCTTC. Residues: CSARDLAGGPFGSYNEQFF.

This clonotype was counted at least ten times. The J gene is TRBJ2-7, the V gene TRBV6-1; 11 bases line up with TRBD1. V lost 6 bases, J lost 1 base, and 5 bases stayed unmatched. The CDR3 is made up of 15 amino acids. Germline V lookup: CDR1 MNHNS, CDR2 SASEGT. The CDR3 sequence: CASSPGTGGSYEQYF. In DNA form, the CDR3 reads TGTGCCAGCAGCCCCGGGACAGGGGGGTCCTACGAGCAGTACTTC.

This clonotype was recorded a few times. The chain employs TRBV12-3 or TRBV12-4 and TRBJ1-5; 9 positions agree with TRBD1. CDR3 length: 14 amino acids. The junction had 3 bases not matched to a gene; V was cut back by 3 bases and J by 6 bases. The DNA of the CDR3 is TGTGCCAGCAGTTTGACAGGGGGTGGTCAGCCCCAGCATTTT. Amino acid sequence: CASSLTGGGQPQHF.

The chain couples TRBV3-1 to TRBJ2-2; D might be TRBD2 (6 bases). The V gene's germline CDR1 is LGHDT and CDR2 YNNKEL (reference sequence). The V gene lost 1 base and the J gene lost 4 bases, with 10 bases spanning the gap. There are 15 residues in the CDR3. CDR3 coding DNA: TGTGCCAGCAGCCAAGCTAGCGTAGGCACCGGGGAGCTGTTTTTT. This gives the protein CASSQASVGTGELFF.

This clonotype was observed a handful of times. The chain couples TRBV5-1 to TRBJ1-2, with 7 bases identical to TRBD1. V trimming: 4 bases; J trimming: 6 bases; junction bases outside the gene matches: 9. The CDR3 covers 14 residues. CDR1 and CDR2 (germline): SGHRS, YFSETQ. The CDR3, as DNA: TGCGCCAGCAGCGAAGGGGGGACAGTGGATGGCTACACCTTC. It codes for CASSEGGTVDGYTF.

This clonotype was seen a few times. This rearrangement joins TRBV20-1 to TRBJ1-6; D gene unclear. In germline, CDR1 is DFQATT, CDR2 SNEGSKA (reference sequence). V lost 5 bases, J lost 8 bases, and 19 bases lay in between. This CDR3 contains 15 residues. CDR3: CSAFRAEGFDSPLHF. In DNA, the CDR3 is TGCAGTGCTTTCCGGGCCGAAGGGTTTGATTCACCCCTCCACTTT.

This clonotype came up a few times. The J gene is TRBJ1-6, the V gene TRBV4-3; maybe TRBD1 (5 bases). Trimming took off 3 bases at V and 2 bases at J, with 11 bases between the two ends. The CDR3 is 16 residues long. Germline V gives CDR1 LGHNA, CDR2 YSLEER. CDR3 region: CASSHVKGTYNSPLHF. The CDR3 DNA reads TGCGCCAGCAGCCACGTAAAGGGGACCTATAATTCACCCCTCCACTTT.

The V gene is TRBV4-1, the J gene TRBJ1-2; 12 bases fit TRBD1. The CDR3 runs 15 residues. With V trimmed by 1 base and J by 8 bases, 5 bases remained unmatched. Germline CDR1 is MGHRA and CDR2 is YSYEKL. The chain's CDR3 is CASSQVAGTGGGYTF. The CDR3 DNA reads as TGCGCCAGCAGCCAAGTAGCGGGGACAGGGGGCGGCTACACCTTC.

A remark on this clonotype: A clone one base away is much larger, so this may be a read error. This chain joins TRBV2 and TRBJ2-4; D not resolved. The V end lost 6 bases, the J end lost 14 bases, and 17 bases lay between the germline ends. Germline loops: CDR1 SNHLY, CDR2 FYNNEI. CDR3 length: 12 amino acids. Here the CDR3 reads CASSLEGMTEYF. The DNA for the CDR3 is TGTGCCAGCAGCCTGGAAGGTATGACGGAGTACTTC.

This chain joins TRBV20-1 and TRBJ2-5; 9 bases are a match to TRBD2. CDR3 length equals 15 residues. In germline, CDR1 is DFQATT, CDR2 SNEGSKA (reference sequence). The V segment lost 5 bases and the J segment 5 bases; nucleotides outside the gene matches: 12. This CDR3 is CSAYSGSFTFETQYF. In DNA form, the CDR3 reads TGCAGTGCTTATAGCGGGAGTTTCACTTTTGAGACCCAGTACTTC.

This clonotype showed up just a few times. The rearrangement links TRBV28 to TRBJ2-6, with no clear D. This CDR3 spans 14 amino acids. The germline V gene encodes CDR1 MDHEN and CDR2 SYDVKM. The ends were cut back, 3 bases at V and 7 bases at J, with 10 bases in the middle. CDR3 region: CASSFGQDANVLTF. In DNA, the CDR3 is TGTGCCAGCAGTTTTGGTCAGGACGCCAACGTCCTGACTTTC.